This TCR beta chain was recorded in a study of T cell repertoires in cytomegalovirus infection. The wider study: Indications of both CMV infection and matching HLA type were provided by public TCR beta signatures.

This clonotype was picked up many times. Its antigen is undetermined. Findings of the study overall: Frequencies of public TCR beta families were cumulated, and this identified carriers of CMV plus the relevant HLA. HLA-C-restricted CMV clonotypes gave the most frequent clonotype in two of eight donors.

CDR3 length: 14 amino acids. V was shortened by 3 bases and J by 6 bases, with 11 bases between the two germline ends. CDR1 and CDR2 (germline): SGHTA, FQGNSA. Each CDR3 protein is one row after TCRdb ran MiXCR on the reads. The table records under 250,000 distinct CDR3 sequences, around 6.4% of them present only once. V usage is TRBV7-2 and J usage is TRBJ2-2; D might be TRBD2 (6 bases). The origin of this receptor is a human donor in good health (CMV status not recorded). Some clones in this sample may be carry-over from other donors' samples. The sample comprised PBMCs. The CDR3 DNA follows: TGTGCCAGCAGCTTCTCATGGGGGGCCGGGGAGCTGTTTTTT. Its translation: CASSFSWGAGELFF.